This entry describes one TCR beta chain. Its antigen is as yet unknown. At one boundary the junction diverges from the germline segment, which might be a read error. The sample has other DNA sequences that encode this CDR3 too. PCR employed 60 Vbeta and 13 Jbeta primers. Some clones are missing from TCRdb's copy, which holds only in-frame ones; the method was immunoSEQ multiplex PCR. Among 95,000 to 150,000 clones listed, 50% to 75% were seen once. This specimen belongs to a study of cytomegalovirus exposure and HLA in healthy donors. Study outcomes and limitations: One cluster of highly shared sequence variants probably arose as a sequencing artifact.

The germline gives CDR1 SGHRS, CDR2 YFSETQ. This CDR3 region has 13 residues. The rearrangement links TRBV5-1 to TRBJ1-1; 7 bases are shared with TRBD1. The TCR originated in a woman aged 40-49 years in good health and CMV-seropositive. Sequenced material: PBMCs. CDR3 in amino acids: CASSFGQDTEAFF. In DNA, the CDR3 is TGCGCCAGCAGCTTTGGACAGGACACTGAGGCTTTCTTT. The variable domain in full, with the rest retrieved from reference TRBV5-1 and TRBJ1-1, is KAGVTQTPRYLIKTRGQQVTLSCSPISGHRSVSWYQQTPGQGLQFLFEYFSETQRNKGNFPGRFSGRQFSNSRSEMNVSTLELGDSALYLCASSFGQDTEAFFGQGTRLTVV.